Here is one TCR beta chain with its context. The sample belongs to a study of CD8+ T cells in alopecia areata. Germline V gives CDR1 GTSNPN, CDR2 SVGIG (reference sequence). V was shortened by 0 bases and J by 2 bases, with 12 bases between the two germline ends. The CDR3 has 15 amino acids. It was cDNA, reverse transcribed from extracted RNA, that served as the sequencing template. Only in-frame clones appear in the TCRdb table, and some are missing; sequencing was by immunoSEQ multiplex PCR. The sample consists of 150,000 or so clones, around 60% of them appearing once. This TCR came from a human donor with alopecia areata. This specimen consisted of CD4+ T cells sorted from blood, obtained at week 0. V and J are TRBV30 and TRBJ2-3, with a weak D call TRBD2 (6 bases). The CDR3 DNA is TGTGCCTGGAGTGTAAGAGCGGGCGTCACAGATACGCAGTATTTT. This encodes CAWSVRAGVTDTQYF.